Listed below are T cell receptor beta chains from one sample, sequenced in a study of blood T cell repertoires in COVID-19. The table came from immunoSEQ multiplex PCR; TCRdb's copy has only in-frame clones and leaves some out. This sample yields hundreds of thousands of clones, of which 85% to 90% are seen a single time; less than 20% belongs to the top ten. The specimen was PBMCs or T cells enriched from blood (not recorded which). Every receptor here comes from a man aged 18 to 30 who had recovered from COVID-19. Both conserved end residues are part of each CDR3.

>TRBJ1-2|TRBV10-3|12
CAISESTRGYTF
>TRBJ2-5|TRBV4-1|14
CASSATGEQETQYF
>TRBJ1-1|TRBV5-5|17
CASSLGLEGGGDTEAFF
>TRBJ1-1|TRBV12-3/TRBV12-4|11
CASSPGTVAFF
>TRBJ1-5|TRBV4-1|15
CASSQDLYSNQPQHF
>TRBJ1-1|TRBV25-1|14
CASSDEGKNTEAFF
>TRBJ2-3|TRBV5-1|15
CASSLLGGSRDTQYF
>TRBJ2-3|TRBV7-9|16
CASSPVAGETTDTQYF
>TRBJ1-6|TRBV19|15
CASSYRTGGDSPLHF
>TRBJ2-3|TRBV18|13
CASSPPQADTQYF